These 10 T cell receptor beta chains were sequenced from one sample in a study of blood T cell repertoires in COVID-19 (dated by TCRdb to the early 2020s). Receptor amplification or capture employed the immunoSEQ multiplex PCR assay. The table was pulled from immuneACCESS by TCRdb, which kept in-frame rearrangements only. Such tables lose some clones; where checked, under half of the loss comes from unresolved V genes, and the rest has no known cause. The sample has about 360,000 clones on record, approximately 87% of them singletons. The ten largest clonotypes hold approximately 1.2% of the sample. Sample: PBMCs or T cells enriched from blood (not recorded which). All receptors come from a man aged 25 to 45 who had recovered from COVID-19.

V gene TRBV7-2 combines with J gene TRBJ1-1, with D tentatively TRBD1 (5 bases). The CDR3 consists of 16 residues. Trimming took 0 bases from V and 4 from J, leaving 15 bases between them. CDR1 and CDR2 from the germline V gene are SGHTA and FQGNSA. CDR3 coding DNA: TGTGCCAGCAGCTTAGCGTCGGGGGAGGGATTCACTGAAGCTTTCTTT. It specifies CASSLASGEGFTEAFF.

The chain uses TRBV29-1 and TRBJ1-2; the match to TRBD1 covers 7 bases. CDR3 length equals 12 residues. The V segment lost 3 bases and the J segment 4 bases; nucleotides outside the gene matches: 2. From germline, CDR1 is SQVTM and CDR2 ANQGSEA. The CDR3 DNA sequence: TGCAGCGTTGAGGGACAGAGCTATGGCTACACCTTC. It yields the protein CSVEGQSYGYTF.

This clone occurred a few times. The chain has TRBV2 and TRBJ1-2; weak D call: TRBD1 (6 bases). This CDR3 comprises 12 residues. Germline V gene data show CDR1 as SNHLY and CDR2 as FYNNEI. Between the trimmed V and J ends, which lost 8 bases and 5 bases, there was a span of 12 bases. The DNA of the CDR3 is TGTGCCAGCTCTACGGGGACATATGGCTACACCTTC. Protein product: CASSTGTYGYTF.

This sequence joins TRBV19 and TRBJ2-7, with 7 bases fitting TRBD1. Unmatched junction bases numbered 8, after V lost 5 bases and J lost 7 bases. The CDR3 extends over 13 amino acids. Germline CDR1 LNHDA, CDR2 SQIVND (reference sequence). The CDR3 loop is CASSEQGSGEQYF. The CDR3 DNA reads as TGTGCCAGTAGTGAACAGGGGTCGGGGGAGCAGTACTTC.

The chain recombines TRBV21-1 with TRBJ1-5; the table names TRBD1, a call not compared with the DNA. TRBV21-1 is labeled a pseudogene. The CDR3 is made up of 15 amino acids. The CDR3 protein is CASSTRDRSNQPQHF. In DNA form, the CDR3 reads TGTGCCAGCAGCACAAGGGACAGGAGCAATCAGCCCCAGCATTTT.

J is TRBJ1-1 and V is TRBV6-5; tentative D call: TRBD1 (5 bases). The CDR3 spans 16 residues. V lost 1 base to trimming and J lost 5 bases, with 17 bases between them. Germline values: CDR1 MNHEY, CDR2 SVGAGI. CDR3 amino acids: CASSYWMGRVDTEAFF. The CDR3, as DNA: TGTGCCAGCAGTTACTGGATGGGCAGGGTTGATACTGAAGCTTTCTTT.

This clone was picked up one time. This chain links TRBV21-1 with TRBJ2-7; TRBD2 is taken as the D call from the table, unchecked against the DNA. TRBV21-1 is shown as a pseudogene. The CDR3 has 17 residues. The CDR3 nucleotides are TGTGCCAGCAGCAAAGGCTGGATAGCGGGGGTCCCCTACGAGCAGTACTTC. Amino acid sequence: CASSKGWIAGVPYEQYF.

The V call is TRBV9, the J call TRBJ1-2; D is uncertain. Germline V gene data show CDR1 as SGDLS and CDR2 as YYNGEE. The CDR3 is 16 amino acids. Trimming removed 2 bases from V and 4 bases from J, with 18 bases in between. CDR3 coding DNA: TGTGCCAGCAGCGTGGCAGGATGGGCCGTTGGCTATGGCTACACCTTC. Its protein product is CASSVAGWAVGYGYTF.

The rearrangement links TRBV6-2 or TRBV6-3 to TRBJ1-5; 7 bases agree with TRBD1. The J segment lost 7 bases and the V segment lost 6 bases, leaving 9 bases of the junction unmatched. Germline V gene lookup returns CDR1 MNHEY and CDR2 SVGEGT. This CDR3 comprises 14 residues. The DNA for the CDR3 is TGTGCCAGCAGCAGGGGGGGGAATCGGCAGCCCCAGCATTTT. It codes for CASSRGGNRQPQHF.

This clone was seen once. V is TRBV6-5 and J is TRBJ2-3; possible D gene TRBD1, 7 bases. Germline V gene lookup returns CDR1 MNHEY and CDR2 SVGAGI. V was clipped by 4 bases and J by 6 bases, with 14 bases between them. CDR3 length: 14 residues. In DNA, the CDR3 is TGTGCCAGCAGTTCCCAGGGGGGTCCGGATACGCAGTATTTT. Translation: CASSSQGGPDTQYF.